A selection of T cell receptor beta chains follows, all from one sample in a study of shared clonotypes between healthy human individuals. Libraries were prepared by immunoSEQ multiplex PCR; TCRdb keeps only in-frame clonotypes and omits some of them. The data hold roughly 530,000 clones, with 96% observed a single time. Source material: naive CD4+ T cells sorted from blood. The receptors come from a woman between 25 and 40 years old in good health. Both conserved end residues are part of each CDR3. A D gene is named only where the DNA matches it firmly. Rows give clone size only sometimes, using once, few, many, or a class for an expanded clone.

CDR3 DNA: TGTGCCAGCAGCCTCGGGGTAGCGGGGTACAATGAGCAGTTCTTC
CDR3 protein: CASSLGVAGYNEQFF
V gene: TRBV6-5
D gene: TRBD2
clone size: -
J gene: TRBJ2-1

CDR3 DNA: TGTGCCAGCAGTTTCACAGGGGGCACCGGGGAGCTGTTTTTT
CDR3 protein: CASSFTGGTGELFF
V gene: TRBV7-9
D gene: TRBD1
clone size: once
J gene: TRBJ2-2

CDR3 DNA: TGTGCCTGGGGACAGGGAAACACTGAAGCTTTCTTT
CDR3 protein: CAWGQGNTEAFF
V gene: TRBV30
D gene: TRBD1
clone size: -
J gene: TRBJ1-1

CDR3 DNA: TGCGCCAGCAGGCAACGAGAGGGGAACGAGCAGTACTTC
CDR3 protein: CASRQREGNEQYF
V gene: TRBV23-1
D gene: -
clone size: -
J gene: TRBJ2-7

CDR3 DNA: TGTGCCAGCAGACAGAAGGCGGGAGTAATTTACGAGCAGTACTTC
CDR3 protein: CASRQKAGVIYEQYF
V gene: TRBV27
D gene: TRBD2
clone size: -
J gene: TRBJ2-7

CDR3 DNA: TGTGCCAGCAGCCAACCACTCGGACTAGCGGGAACGAACACCGGGGAGCTGTTTTTT
CDR3 protein: CASSQPLGLAGTNTGELFF
V gene: TRBV5-6
D gene: TRBD2
clone size: -
J gene: TRBJ2-2

CDR3 DNA: TGTGCCAGTAGTCCACGTCGGGCTAGCGGGAGAGAGACCCAGTACTTC
CDR3 protein: CASSPRRASGRETQYF
V gene: TRBV19
D gene: TRBD2
clone size: -
J gene: TRBJ2-5

CDR3 DNA: TGTGCCAGCAGTACCGGGACAGTGTACCAAGAGACCCAGTACTTC
CDR3 protein: CASSTGTVYQETQYF
V gene: TRBV28
D gene: TRBD1
clone size: -
J gene: TRBJ2-5

CDR3 DNA: TGCGCCAGCAGCTTGAGGCAGAGTAGCTCCTACAATGAGCAGTTCTTC
CDR3 protein: CASSLRQSSSYNEQFF
V gene: TRBV5-1
D gene: -
clone size: once
J gene: TRBJ2-1

CDR3 DNA: TGTGCCAGCAGTCGCGCGGGAGATCCTCGCAATCAGCCCCAGCATTTT
CDR3 protein: CASSRAGDPRNQPQHF
V gene: TRBV28
D gene: -
clone size: -
J gene: TRBJ1-5

CDR3 DNA: TGTGCCAGCAGGACGAACACCGGGGAGCTGTTTTTT
CDR3 protein: CASRTNTGELFF
V gene: TRBV27
D gene: -
clone size: -
J gene: TRBJ2-2

CDR3 DNA: TGTGCCAGCAGCTTAGGGCCGGGAGAGGGACTACACTCTGGAAACACCATATATTTT
CDR3 protein: CASSLGPGEGLHSGNTIYF
V gene: TRBV7-9
D gene: -
clone size: -
J gene: TRBJ1-3

CDR3 DNA: TGTGCCAGTAGTATCATCCAGGGTCAAAATCAGCCCCAGCATTTT
CDR3 protein: CASSIIQGQNQPQHF
V gene: TRBV19
D gene: -
clone size: -
J gene: TRBJ1-5

CDR3 DNA: TGTGCCAGCAGCCTCCCCCGGGGATTAATCGTATCCGGCTACACCTTC
CDR3 protein: CASSLPRGLIVSGYTF
V gene: TRBV14
D gene: -
clone size: -
J gene: TRBJ1-2

CDR3 DNA: TGTGCCAGCCACCTCGCAGGTCAGCCCCAGCATTTT
CDR3 protein: CASHLAGQPQHF
V gene: TRBV2
D gene: -
clone size: -
J gene: TRBJ1-5

CDR3 DNA: TGTGCCAGCAGTCCAGACCTAGCTCTAGGGGTTGACAATGAGCAGTTCTTC
CDR3 protein: CASSPDLALGVDNEQFF
V gene: TRBV27
D gene: -
clone size: -
J gene: TRBJ2-1

CDR3 DNA: TGTGCCAGCAGCCCACAGTCGGGGTTGGTGGAGACCCAGTACTTC
CDR3 protein: CASSPQSGLVETQYF
V gene: TRBV7-9
D gene: -
clone size: -
J gene: TRBJ2-5

CDR3 DNA: TGTGCCAGCAGCCCTTCTACAGGGTGGCGGCAGTTCTTC
CDR3 protein: CASSPSTGWRQFF
V gene: TRBV6-5
D gene: -
clone size: once
J gene: TRBJ2-1

CDR3 DNA: TGTGCCAGCAGCCTAACCGGGACTACTGACACAGATACGCAGTATTTT
CDR3 protein: CASSLTGTTDTDTQYF
V gene: TRBV7-3
D gene: TRBD2
clone size: -
J gene: TRBJ2-3

CDR3 DNA: TGTGCCAGCAGTTACGGTCTAGCGGGATCCGTGCAGTTCTTC
CDR3 protein: CASSYGLAGSVQFF
V gene: TRBV6-5
D gene: TRBD2
clone size: -
J gene: TRBJ2-1

CDR3 DNA: TGTGCCAGCAGTTTTGAGATGAACACTGAAGCTTTCTTT
CDR3 protein: CASSFEMNTEAFF
V gene: TRBV28
D gene: -
clone size: -
J gene: TRBJ1-1

CDR3 DNA: TGTGCCAGCAGCTTAATACTAGCGGGAGGGCCGGATACGCAGTATTTT
CDR3 protein: CASSLILAGGPDTQYF
V gene: TRBV5-4
D gene: TRBD2
clone size: -
J gene: TRBJ2-3

CDR3 DNA: TGTGCCAGCAGCTTACCAGAGTATGGCTACACCTTC
CDR3 protein: CASSLPEYGYTF
V gene: TRBV13
D gene: -
clone size: -
J gene: TRBJ1-2

CDR3 DNA: TGTGCCAGCAGCCCCAGGACACCAGGGGAGACCCAGTACTTC
CDR3 protein: CASSPRTPGETQYF
V gene: TRBV14
D gene: -
clone size: -
J gene: TRBJ2-5

CDR3 DNA: TGTGCCAGCAGTTTAGGGACAGGGATTTCCTACGAGCAGTACTTC
CDR3 protein: CASSLGTGISYEQYF
V gene: TRBV28
D gene: TRBD1
clone size: -
J gene: TRBJ2-7

CDR3 DNA: TGTGCCAGCAGCTTAGATGCGTCCCCGAAGCAGTTCTTC
CDR3 protein: CASSLDASPKQFF
V gene: TRBV11-2
D gene: -
clone size: once
J gene: TRBJ2-1

CDR3 DNA: TGTGCCAGCTGTCGAGCTGGGAGCGGGGTGGGCTACGAGCAGTACTTC
CDR3 protein: CASCRAGSGVGYEQYF
V gene: TRBV27
D gene: TRBD2
clone size: -
J gene: TRBJ2-7

CDR3 DNA: TGCGCCAGCAGCCCGGGACTAGGTGCAGATACGCAGTATTTT
CDR3 protein: CASSPGLGADTQYF
V gene: TRBV4-1
D gene: TRBD2
clone size: -
J gene: TRBJ2-3

CDR3 DNA: TGTGCCAGCAGTTACATAGGTTCGTCAGTCAATCAGCCCCAGCATTTT
CDR3 protein: CASSYIGSSVNQPQHF
V gene: TRBV6-6
D gene: -
clone size: -
J gene: TRBJ1-5

CDR3 DNA: TGTGCCTGGAGGGTACGGCGGGATGGCTACACCTTC
CDR3 protein: CAWRVRRDGYTF
V gene: TRBV30
D gene: -
clone size: -
J gene: TRBJ1-2

CDR3 DNA: TGTGCCAGCAGCTGGGGACAGGGGCCATCTCCAGCTTTCTTT
CDR3 protein: CASSWGQGPSPAFF
V gene: TRBV7-9
D gene: TRBD1
clone size: few
J gene: TRBJ1-1

CDR3 DNA: TGTGCCAGCAGTCCAGGATACACCCATTCACCCCTCCACTTT
CDR3 protein: CASSPGYTHSPLHF
V gene: TRBV27
D gene: -
clone size: -
J gene: TRBJ1-6

CDR3 DNA: TGTGCCAGCAGGGGGGGACAGGGGGCCTACGAGCAGTACTTC
CDR3 protein: CASRGGQGAYEQYF
V gene: TRBV28
D gene: TRBD1
clone size: -
J gene: TRBJ2-7

CDR3 DNA: TGTGCCAGCTCACCCGGGACAGGGAGAAACATTCAGTACTTC
CDR3 protein: CASSPGTGRNIQYF
V gene: TRBV18
D gene: TRBD1
clone size: -
J gene: TRBJ2-4

CDR3 DNA: TGTGCCAGCAAAGATCCGGGACAATCCTACGAGCAGTACTTC
CDR3 protein: CASKDPGQSYEQYF
V gene: TRBV28
D gene: -
clone size: -
J gene: TRBJ2-7

CDR3 DNA: TGTGCCAGCAGTTACTCCACAGGGGGCTACGAGCAGTACTTC
CDR3 protein: CASSYSTGGYEQYF
V gene: TRBV6-5
D gene: TRBD1
clone size: -
J gene: TRBJ2-7

CDR3 DNA: TGTGCCACCGGTACACAGGGGCATTCCTACGAGCAGTACTTC
CDR3 protein: CATGTQGHSYEQYF
V gene: TRBV21-1
D gene: -
clone size: -
J gene: TRBJ2-7

CDR3 DNA: TGTGCCAGCAGCGAACTAGCGGGAGCCACAGATACGCAGTATTTT
CDR3 protein: CASSELAGATDTQYF
V gene: TRBV5-4
D gene: TRBD2
clone size: -
J gene: TRBJ2-3

CDR3 DNA: TGTGCCAGTAGTAAGGGTCAAGACTATGGCTACACCTTC
CDR3 protein: CASSKGQDYGYTF
V gene: TRBV19
D gene: -
clone size: -
J gene: TRBJ1-2

CDR3 DNA: TGTGCAAGTCGCTTACCCCCCCCAGGACGGACCTCTAGCACAGATACGCAGTATTTT
CDR3 protein: CASRLPPPGRTSSTDTQYF
V gene: TRBV12-2
D gene: -
clone size: -
J gene: TRBJ2-3

CDR3 DNA: TGTGCCAGCAGCGGCATGGACAGCAGCTCCTACAATGAGCAGTTCTTC
CDR3 protein: CASSGMDSSSYNEQFF
V gene: TRBV7-9
D gene: -
clone size: once
J gene: TRBJ2-1

CDR3 DNA: TGTGCCAGCAGCTTAGGACTAGCGGGAGTGGCCTACGAGCAGTACTTC
CDR3 protein: CASSLGLAGVAYEQYF
V gene: TRBV7-9
D gene: TRBD2
clone size: -
J gene: TRBJ2-7

CDR3 DNA: TGTGCCAGCAGTGACTCGAGTCCAGACAGGGTCTCCTACGAGCAGTACTTC
CDR3 protein: CASSDSSPDRVSYEQYF
V gene: TRBV6-4
D gene: TRBD1
clone size: -
J gene: TRBJ2-7

CDR3 DNA: TGTGCCAGCAGTCCAAGCGGGAGGGCCACCGGGGCCAACGTCCTGACTTTC
CDR3 protein: CASSPSGRATGANVLTF
V gene: TRBV5-4
D gene: TRBD2
clone size: -
J gene: TRBJ2-6

CDR3 DNA: TGTGCCAGCAGCTTGGGACTAGGGTACGAGCAGTACTTC
CDR3 protein: CASSLGLGYEQYF
V gene: TRBV4-2
D gene: TRBD2
clone size: -
J gene: TRBJ2-7

CDR3 DNA: TGTGCCAGCAGCCCCCATCGGGACTTTTCCGCGTATGGCTACACCTTC
CDR3 protein: CASSPHRDFSAYGYTF
V gene: TRBV27
D gene: -
clone size: -
J gene: TRBJ1-2

CDR3 DNA: TGTGCCAGCTCACCACGGGGACTAGCGGGAGACGTTCCCGAGCAGTACTTC
CDR3 protein: CASSPRGLAGDVPEQYF
V gene: TRBV18
D gene: TRBD2
clone size: -
J gene: TRBJ2-7